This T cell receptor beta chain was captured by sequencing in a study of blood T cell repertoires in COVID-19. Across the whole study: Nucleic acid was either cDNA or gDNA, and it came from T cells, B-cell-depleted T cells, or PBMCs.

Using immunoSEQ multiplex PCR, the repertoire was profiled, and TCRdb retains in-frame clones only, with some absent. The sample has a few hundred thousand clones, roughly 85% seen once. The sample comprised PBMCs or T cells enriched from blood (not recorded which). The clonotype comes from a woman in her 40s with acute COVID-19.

The CDR3: CASSQPRGLEGGQPQHF. CDR3 coding DNA: TGCGCCAGCAGCCAACCACGGGGGCTAGAGGGGGGGCAGCCCCAGCATTTT. This sequence joins TRBV4-1 and TRBJ1-5; a possible D gene is TRBD1 (6 bases). Germline loops: CDR1 MGHRA, CDR2 YSYEKL. V lost 2 bases and J 7 bases, leaving 21 bases between the germline ends. This CDR3 is 17 amino acids long.